The 22 T cell receptor beta chains reported below all come from one sample, sequenced in a study of T cell clonality in common variable immunodeficiency (dated by TCRdb to between 2015 and 2016). Receptor amplification or capture employed the immunoSEQ multiplex PCR assay. Entries here come from immuneACCESS through TCRdb and include only in-frame sequences with V and J called. Some clones fail to appear in such tables; in the studies checked, an unresolved V gene covers under half of the shortfall, and the cause of the remainder is unknown. This sample contains some 50,000 clones, none of which is a singleton. The top ten clones comprise about 6% of the sample. The sample taken for sequencing was peripheral blood mononuclear cells. These receptors were collected from a person aged 18-70 years in good health.

The table lists this clone with many counts. From the germline J gene comes the end of the CDR3, since the read stops 3 residues before it. The gene calls are TRBV19 and TRBJ2-3, with a tentative D call TRBD2 (7 bases). CDR3 length equals 14 residues. Germline lookup yields CDR1 LNHDA and CDR2 SQIVND (reference sequence). Trimming stripped 0 bases from V and 6 bases from J, with 10 bases between. CDR3 DNA (partial): TGTGCCAGTAGTATAGACAGGGGAGGGGATACG. Translating it yields CASSIDRGGDT. The entire CDR3 is CASSIDRGGDTQYF.

This clone was picked up many times. Read sequence stops 3 residues before the CDR3 end, and the germline J gene provides the missing end. The gene calls are TRBV5-1 and TRBJ2-3, with 8 bases lining up with TRBD2. From germline, CDR1 is SGHRS and CDR2 YFSETQ. The length of the CDR3 is 15 residues. The V gene end was trimmed by 4 bases and the J gene end by 0 bases; junction bases not matched to a gene: 4. CDR3 region: CASSPGTRSTDTQYF. CDR3 DNA, as far as it was read: TGCGCCAGCAGCCCCGGGACTAGGAGCACAGATACG. Combining the CDR3 with reference TRBV5-1 and TRBJ2-3 gives the whole variable domain KAGVTQTPRYLIKTRGQQVTLSCSPISGHRSVSWYQQTPGQGLQFLFEYFSETQRNKGNFPGRFSGRQFSNSRSEMNVSTLELGDSALYLCASSPGTRSTDTQYFGPGTRLTVL.

This clone was counted a few times. The part of the CDR3 DNA that was read is TGTGCCAGCAGCCCCCAGGGAAGCTCCTACAATGAG. Residues: CASSPQGSSYNE. The entire CDR3 sequence reads CASSPQGSSYNEQFF. V and J are TRBV13 and TRBJ2-1; D may be TRBD1 (5 bases). The read is 3 residues too short to cover the CDR3 end, so that end is filled in from the germline J gene. Germline assignment: CDR1 PRHDT and CDR2 FYEKMQ (reference sequence). The germline V and J ends were trimmed by 5 bases and 0 bases, with 11 bases remaining between them. The CDR3 is 15 residues long.

This clone occurred many times. The CDR3 end is not reached by the read, which stops 3 residues before it; the germline J gene fills it in. The V call is TRBV7-2, the J call TRBJ1-1; unclear D gene. The CDR3 sequence is 13 residues long. Germline CDR1 reads SGHTA; CDR2 reads FQGNSA. Trimming left V 7 bases short and J 4 bases short, with 13 bases between. The CDR3 sequence: CASTHYGFTEAFF. Partial CDR3 DNA: TGTGCCAGCACCCATTACGGGTTCACTGAA.

The sample holds many counts of this clone. The read terminates 3 residues before the CDR3 end, so the remaining end is supplied by the germline J gene. The V and J genes are TRBV7-2 and TRBJ2-2, with D maybe TRBD2 (5 bases). CDR1 SGHTA and CDR2 FQGNSA come from the germline V gene. The germline V and J ends were trimmed by 3 bases and 3 bases, with 11 bases remaining between them. The CDR3 contains 15 residues. The CDR3 loop reads CASSLSTTYTGELFF. The CDR3 DNA, read in part, is TGTGCCAGCAGCTTGTCGACTACCTACACCGGGGAG.

Ten or more counts support this clone. Compared with germline, one end of the junction differs, possibly owing to a read error. The missing CDR3 end, 3 residues past where the read stops, is filled in from the germline J gene. This chain uses TRBV4-2 with TRBJ1-4; no clear D gene. The CDR3 has 15 residues. Per the germline V gene, CDR1 is LGHNA and CDR2 is YNFKEQ. CDR3 protein: CASSQDRGVGEKLFF. The DNA read from the CDR3 is TGCGCCAGCAGCCAAGATCGGGGTGTGGGAGAAAAA.

This clone came up many times. With the read ending 3 residues before the CDR3 end, the germline J gene is used to fill in that end. This chain uses TRBV5-1 with TRBJ2-2, with 9 bases fitting TRBD1. Per germline, CDR1 SGHRS and CDR2 YFSETQ. Trimming removed 7 bases from V and 6 bases from J; junction bases left unmatched: 16. The CDR3 spans 17 residues. CDR3 DNA, as far as it was read: TGCGCCAGCTTGGGGCTGGGGACAGGGAAGTTCGCCGGGGAG. It codes for CASLGLGTGKFAGE. The full CDR3 sequence reads CASLGLGTGKFAGELFF.

This clone was observed at least ten times. The read ends 3 residues before the CDR3 terminus; that terminus is restored from the germline J gene. This chain connects TRBV19 to TRBJ1-2; D might be TRBD1 (5 bases). The V gene's germline CDR1 is LNHDA and CDR2 SQIVND (reference sequence). V lost 6 bases and J 1 base, leaving 9 bases between the germline ends. The CDR3 is 13 residues long. The CDR3 bases that were read are TGTGCCAGTAGCCATAGGGGTAACTATGGC. Translated, it gives CASSHRGNYG. The CDR3, in full, reads CASSHRGNYGYTF.

About this clone itself: The DNA ends 3 residues before the CDR3 does, and the rest of the CDR3 is filled in from the germline J gene. The chain uses TRBV19 and TRBJ2-4, with D maybe TRBD1 (6 bases). Per the germline V gene, CDR1 is LNHDA and CDR2 is SQIVND (reference sequence). The CDR3 spans 15 residues. CDR3 residues: CASILLTGGFYGQYF. The covered CDR3 bases are TGTGCCAGTATCCTACTGACAGGCGGTTTCTATGGT.

The sample holds many counts of this clone. The missing CDR3 end, 3 residues past where the read stops, is filled in from the germline J gene. This chain joins TRBV9 and TRBJ2-3; 7 bases map to TRBD1. The germline V gene encodes CDR1 SGDLS and CDR2 YYNGEE. V shed 3 bases, J shed 6 bases, and the junction held 10 bases outside the gene matches. The CDR3 is made up of 15 amino acids. The CDR3 bases that were read are TGTGCCAGCAGCGACGATCAGGGGGTGAGGGATACG. This translates into CASSDDQGVRDT. The full CDR3 sequence reads CASSDDQGVRDTQYF.

In this sample, this clone turned up many times. CDR3 DNA, as far as it was read: TGTGCCAGCAGCTTGGAGAGGGGCAATCAGCCC. This encodes CASSLERGNQP. The full-length CDR3 reads as CASSLERGNQPQHF. This chain joins TRBV5-6 and TRBJ1-5; D is unclear. The read comes to an end 3 residues before the CDR3 does, leaving the germline J gene to fill in the end. This CDR3 is built from 14 residues. Germline CDR1 reads SGHDT; CDR2 reads YYEEEE. The V end lost 0 bases, the J end lost 2 bases, and 6 bases lay between the germline ends.

In its sample, this clone was seen many times. The read stops 3 residues short of the end of the CDR3; the missing end is completed from the germline J gene. The chain joins TRBV5-1 to TRBJ2-1; no firm D call. This CDR3 comprises 13 residues. V gave up 0 bases and J gave up 5 bases, with 6 bases separating them. The germline CDR1 and CDR2 sequences are SGHRS and YFSETQ. CDR3 protein: CASSLGKDNEQFF. The sequenced part of the CDR3 DNA is TGCGCCAGCAGCTTGGGCAAGGACAATGAG.

This clone has at least ten counts. The CDR3 extends 3 residues past the end of the read, so its final part is completed from the germline J gene. This sequence joins TRBV18 and TRBJ1-1, with a tentative D call TRBD1 (6 bases). V was pared by 5 bases and J by 4 bases, with 20 bases between. The CDR3 is made up of 16 amino acids. Germline V gene lookup returns CDR1 KGHSH and CDR2 LQKENI. Partial CDR3 DNA: TGTGCCAGCTCATCAGGGCCCCTACAGGGTCCCACTGAA. Residues: CASSSGPLQGPTE. From start to end, the CDR3 is CASSSGPLQGPTEAFF.

This clone showed up many times. The missing CDR3 end, 3 residues past where the read stops, is filled in from the germline J gene. This sequence joins TRBV5-1 and TRBJ1-4; D not resolved. V lost 0 bases and J 4 bases, leaving 7 bases between the germline ends. The germline V gene has CDR1 SGHRS and CDR2 YFSETQ. The length of the CDR3 is 14 residues. The sequenced CDR3 bases are TGCGCCAGCAGCTTGGGGCAGAATAATGAAAAA. This translates into CASSLGQNNEK. The entire CDR3 sequence reads CASSLGQNNEKLFF.

This clone was observed many times. The read ends 3 residues before the CDR3 terminus; that terminus is restored from the germline J gene. The chain uses TRBV7-2 and TRBJ2-7; D gene unclear. This CDR3 contains 13 residues. Deletions cut 4 bases from V and 2 bases from J, with 9 bases between. Germline lookup yields CDR1 SGHTA and CDR2 FQGNSA. CDR3 in amino acids: CASSSRPAYEQYF. Partial CDR3 DNA: TGTGCCAGCAGCTCCAGGCCCGCCTACGAG.

In its sample, this clone was seen many times. The read ends 3 residues early relative to the CDR3; the germline J gene fills the gap. V and J are TRBV5-1 and TRBJ2-1; 8 bases line up with TRBD2. Germline V lookup: CDR1 SGHRS, CDR2 YFSETQ. Germline trimming cut 4 bases from V and 6 bases from J; bases unmatched to any gene: 6. The length of the CDR3 is 14 residues. The CDR3 bases that were read are TGCGCCAGCAGCCCCGGGGGGGGCGTCAATGAG. Translated: CASSPGGGVNE. The full CDR3 sequence reads CASSPGGGVNEQFF.

This clone appeared many times. The CDR3 goes on 3 residues after the read ends, and that part is filled in from the germline J gene. The chain has TRBV19 and TRBJ2-4; a weak D match, TRBD2 (6 bases). The length of the CDR3 is 16 residues. The ends were cut back, 3 bases at V and 2 bases at J, with 14 bases in the middle. Germline CDR1 LNHDA, CDR2 SQIVND (reference sequence). The CDR3 DNA, read in part, is TGTGCCAGTAGTATTACAGCGGGCGTGTCCAAAAACATT. Translation gives CASSITAGVSKNI. The CDR3 in full is CASSITAGVSKNIQYF.

In regard to this clone: The CDR3 goes on 3 residues after the read ends, and that part is filled in from the germline J gene. The chain has TRBV19 and TRBJ1-2; maybe TRBD1 (6 bases). Germline V gives CDR1 LNHDA, CDR2 SQIVND (reference sequence). V shed 6 bases and J shed 0 bases, with 14 bases lying between them. The CDR3 extends over 15 amino acids. The sequenced part of the CDR3 DNA is TGTGCCAGTAGACCCCTGACAGGAGCTAACTATGGC. Its translation is CASRPLTGANYG. The whole CDR3 protein is CASRPLTGANYGYTF.

This clone was seen many times. The CDR3 end is not reached by the read, which stops 3 residues before it; the germline J gene fills it in. The V call is TRBV30, the J call TRBJ2-2, with 7 bases lining up with TRBD1. CDR1 and CDR2 from the germline V gene are GTSNPN and SVGIG (reference sequence). The CDR3 is made up of 13 amino acids. CDR3 bases read: TGTGCCTGGAGCCCGACAGGGAATGAAAAG. Its protein is CAWSPTGNEK. The whole CDR3 protein is CAWSPTGNEKLFF.

This clone has a count of ten or more. The read finishes 3 residues shy of the CDR3 end, and the germline J gene is used to complete it. V gene TRBV19 combines with J gene TRBJ1-1, with D perhaps matching TRBD1 (5 bases). Germline V gene lookup returns CDR1 LNHDA and CDR2 SQIVND (reference sequence). Between the trimmed V and J ends, which lost 5 bases and 0 bases, there was a span of 16 bases. The CDR3 totals 16 residues. CDR3 DNA (partial): TGTGCCAGTAGTCTAGGGGCCTACGGAGTGAACACTGAA. Its translation is CASSLGAYGVNTE. The CDR3, in full, reads CASSLGAYGVNTEAFF.

This clone was observed many times. Read data end 3 residues before the CDR3 end; the end is taken from the germline J gene. The chain carries TRBV30 and TRBJ2-3; 10 nucleotides match TRBD1. V was clipped by 4 bases and J by 3 bases; unmatched bases: 7. Germline assignment: CDR1 GTSNPN and CDR2 SVGIG (reference sequence). The CDR3 sequence is 15 residues long. The CDR3 DNA, read in part, is TGTGCCTGGACCGATGGACAGGGGGGGACAGATACG. Protein product: CAWTDGQGGTDT. The full CDR3 is CAWTDGQGGTDTQYF.

This clone occurred many times. The read gets to within 3 residues of the CDR3 end, and the germline J gene fills in the rest. The gene calls are TRBV2 and TRBJ1-2, with 8 bases aligning to TRBD1. Trimming took 6 bases from V and 1 from J; bases not matched to a gene: 4. CDR1 is SNHLY, CDR2 FYNNEI, per germline. The CDR3 extends over 14 amino acids. The sequenced CDR3 bases are TGTGCCAGCAGCGCCGGACAGGGTAACTATGGC. It specifies CASSAGQGNYG. The CDR3 in its entirety is CASSAGQGNYGYTF.